These T cell receptor beta chains were read from a single sample in a study of OX40 agonist ivuxolimab in advanced cancers. TCRdb's copy holds only in-frame clones and misses some; the assay was immunoSEQ multiplex PCR. The data contain about 79,000 clones, less than 95% of them singletons. Sequencing was performed on CD4+ or CD8+ T cells sorted from blood, taken in a trial of the OX40 agonist ivuxolimab. Receptors were obtained from an adult with an advanced solid tumor such as melanoma, head and neck, liver or kidney cancer. Both conserved end residues are part of each CDR3. The order of the fields is J gene, clone size, D gene, V gene, CDR3 protein, CDR3 DNA. D genes are given only for firm matches. Some rows mark clone size as missing; the rest say once, few, many or name a class of expanded clone.

TRBJ2-7 | once | - | TRBV6-5 | CASSYDSGGTSYEQYF | TGTGCCAGCAGTTACGACTCTGGCGGAACTTCCTACGAGCAGTACTTC
TRBJ1-3 | - | - | TRBV11-2 | CASSLAGTGRSQPGNTIYF | TGTGCCAGCAGCTTAGCGGGGACCGGGAGGTCGCAACCTGGAAACACCATATATTTT
TRBJ2-7 | - | TRBD2 | TRBV5-8 | CASSRIAGGYEQYF | TGTGCCAGCAGCAGGATAGCGGGGGGTTACGAGCAGTACTTC
TRBJ1-4 | - | TRBD1 | TRBV5-1 | CASSLGGTGNNEKLFF | TGCGCCAGCAGCTTGGGGGGGACAGGAAATAATGAAAAACTGTTTTTT
TRBJ1-2 | - | - | TRBV5-1 | CASSLRGARDGYTF | TGCGCCAGCAGCTTACGGGGGGCGAGGGATGGCTACACCTTC
TRBJ2-2 | - | - | TRBV6-5 | CATGGVWNTGELFF | TGTGCCACCGGGGGTGTTTGGAACACCGGGGAGCTGTTTTTT
TRBJ2-5 | - | TRBD2 | TRBV25-1 | CASSEYSGTSGEETQYF | TGTGCCAGCAGTGAATACTCCGGGACTAGCGGGGAGGAGACCCAGTACTTC
TRBJ1-2 | - | TRBD1 | TRBV28 | CASSSDRGRVYGYTF | TGTGCCAGCAGTAGCGACAGGGGGCGCGTCTATGGCTACACCTTC
TRBJ1-2 | - | - | TRBV28 | CASSLFNKVGQGYTF | TGTGCCAGCAGTTTATTTAACAAAGTAGGGCAGGGCTACACCTTC
TRBJ1-5 | - | - | TRBV6-1 | CASSEYQPQHF | TGTGCCAGCAGTGAATACCAGCCCCAGCATTTT
TRBJ1-3 | - | - | TRBV6-6 | CASEGLGGNTIYF | TGTGCCAGCGAGGGTCTTGGGGGAAACACCATATATTTT
TRBJ1-2 | - | - | TRBV7-6 | CASSAQGNYGYTF | TGTGCCAGCAGCGCACAGGGCAACTATGGCTACACCTTC
TRBJ2-3 | once | - | TRBV18 | CASSPNTDTQYF | TGTGCCAGCTCGCCTAACACAGATACGCAGTATTTT
TRBJ2-5 | - | TRBD2 | TRBV29-1 | CSGRLAGDQETQYF | TGCAGCGGCCGACTAGCGGGGGACCAAGAGACCCAGTACTTC
TRBJ2-3 | - | TRBD1 | TRBV14 | CASSHLGTASTDTQYF | TGTGCCAGCAGCCATCTGGGGACAGCTAGCACAGATACGCAGTATTTT
TRBJ1-1 | - | - | TRBV11-3 | CASSWGGPSTEAFF | TGTGCCAGCAGCTGGGGGGGCCCAAGCACTGAAGCTTTCTTT
TRBJ2-5 | few | - | TRBV7-8 | CASSPRRSQETQYF | TGTGCCAGCAGCCCTAGACGTAGCCAAGAGACCCAGTACTTC
TRBJ2-5 | - | - | TRBV7-2 | CASSSGLQETQYF | TGTGCCAGCAGCTCGGGACTTCAAGAGACCCAGTACTTC
TRBJ1-5 | - | - | TRBV27 | CASSLFADGQPQHF | TGTGCCAGCAGTTTATTTGCAGACGGACAGCCCCAGCATTTT
TRBJ1-1 | - | - | TRBV6-5 | CASRMTGFMNTEAFF | TGTGCCAGCAGAATGACGGGCTTCATGAACACTGAAGCTTTCTTT
TRBJ2-7 | - | - | TRBV19 | CASSKRGSSYEQYF | TGTGCCAGTAGTAAGAGGGGCAGCTCCTACGAGCAGTACTTC
TRBJ2-3 | - | - | TRBV6-5 | CASSYLEATDTQYF | TGTGCCAGCAGTTACCTGGAGGCCACAGATACGCAGTATTTT
TRBJ1-5 | - | - | TRBV30 | CAWSAAGNQPQHF | TGTGCCTGGAGTGCGGCAGGGAATCAGCCCCAGCATTTT
TRBJ2-5 | - | - | TRBV7-7 | CASSPMRETQYF | TGTGCTAGCAGCCCTATGCGGGAGACCCAGTACTTC
TRBJ1-2 | - | - | TRBV27 | CASSLQGSISLNYGYTF | TGTGCCAGCAGTTTACAGGGATCTATCTCCCTGAACTATGGCTACACCTTC
TRBJ2-2 | - | TRBD1 | TRBV28 | CASSTGTGFTGELFF | TGTGCCAGCAGTACCGGGACAGGGTTCACCGGGGAGCTGTTTTTT
TRBJ2-2 | - | - | TRBV9 | CASSERARVNAGELFF | TGTGCCAGCAGCGAGAGAGCCAGGGTTAACGCCGGGGAGCTGTTTTTT
TRBJ1-1 | - | TRBD1 | TRBV6-1 | CASRGRQGASEAFF | TGTGCCAGCAGGGGGAGACAGGGGGCCTCTGAAGCTTTCTTT
TRBJ2-6 | once | - | TRBV28 | CASSLVADSSGANVLTF | TGTGCCAGCAGTTTAGTAGCGGATAGCTCTGGGGCCAACGTCCTGACTTTC
TRBJ2-2 | - | - | TRBV18 | CASSSGSPGELFF | TGTGCCAGCTCGTCCGGGTCCCCCGGGGAGCTGTTTTTT
TRBJ1-5 | few | - | TRBV30 | CAWSVLGGDQPQHF | TGTGCCTGGAGTGTACTGGGAGGGGATCAGCCCCAGCATTTT
TRBJ2-2 | - | - | TRBV7-3 | CASSPKGQGNTGELFF | TGTGCCAGCAGCCCAAAGGGGCAGGGTAACACCGGGGAGCTGTTTTTT
TRBJ2-3 | - | TRBD2 | TRBV11-2 | CASSLVGLAGRGSAQYF | TGTGCCAGCAGCTTAGTCGGACTAGCGGGGAGGGGTTCGGCGCAGTATTTT
TRBJ2-3 | - | TRBD2 | TRBV7-4 | CASSLAGLAGGPVRQYF | TGTGCCAGCAGCTTAGCGGGACTAGCGGGGGGGCCGGTGAGGCAGTATTTT
TRBJ1-1 | - | - | TRBV19 | CASSIAGSEAFF | TGTGCCAGTAGTATAGCGGGGTCCGAAGCTTTCTTT
TRBJ2-2 | - | - | TRBV11-2 | CASSVGLWAERSAGELFF | TGTGCCAGCAGCGTCGGACTCTGGGCGGAAAGATCGGCCGGGGAGCTGTTTTTT
TRBJ1-2 | - | TRBD1 | TRBV6-1 | CASTNDRVGYTF | TGTGCCAGCACCAACGACAGGGTTGGCTACACCTTC
TRBJ2-7 | - | - | TRBV9 | CASSADLGRVGQYF | TGTGCCAGCAGCGCCGACCTGGGACGGGTCGGGCAGTACTTC
TRBJ1-1 | - | - | TRBV6-1 | CASSELPGLNTEAFF | TGTGCCAGCAGTGAACTGCCAGGATTGAACACTGAAGCTTTCTTT
TRBJ2-7 | - | - | TRBV27 | CASSSPRTGSVQYF | TGTGCCAGCAGTTCCCCCAGGACTGGGTCTGTGCAGTACTTC
TRBJ1-4 | - | TRBD1 | TRBV19 | CASRQTGGTVSTNEKLFF | TGTGCCAGTAGGCAGACAGGGGGTACTGTGTCAACTAATGAAAAACTGTTTTTT
TRBJ1-2 | once | - | TRBV14 | CASSLAAGDGYTF | TGTGCCAGCAGCCTGGCGGCGGGGGATGGCTACACCTTC
TRBJ2-2 | - | TRBD2 | TRBV6-4 | CASSPFSGGFNTGELFF | TGTGCCAGCAGTCCCTTTAGCGGGGGATTTAACACCGGGGAGCTGTTTTTT
TRBJ2-2 | - | TRBD2 | TRBV7-7 | CASSPQVGGATGELFF | TGTGCTAGCAGCCCCCAGGTCGGGGGGGCCACCGGGGAGCTGTTTTTT
TRBJ2-1 | - | - | TRBV18 | CASSLYDWAAVGIDEQFF | TGTGCCAGCTCACTATACGACTGGGCCGCCGTAGGCATCGATGAGCAGTTCTTC
TRBJ2-1 | - | - | TRBV6-5 | CASSYGAGWNEQFF | TGTGCCAGCAGTTACGGGGCAGGGTGGAATGAGCAGTTCTTC
TRBJ1-1 | - | - | TRBV27 | CASSSARRNTEAFF | TGTGCCAGCAGTTCTGCCCGGCGGAACACTGAAGCTTTCTTT
TRBJ1-1 | - | - | TRBV4-2 | CASSQPTVNTEAFF | TGTGCCAGCAGCCAGCCGACGGTGAACACTGAAGCTTTCTTT
TRBJ1-2 | - | - | TRBV5-1 | CASSLLEDGADGYTF | TGCGCCAGCAGCCTCCTAGAGGATGGGGCCGATGGCTACACCTTC
TRBJ2-7 | - | TRBD1 | TRBV2 | CASVGQAAYEQYF | TGTGCCAGCGTTGGACAGGCGGCTTACGAGCAGTACTTC
TRBJ1-1 | - | TRBD1 | TRBV6-1 | CASSSRTGLNTEAFF | TGTGCCAGCAGTTCAAGGACAGGCCTGAACACTGAAGCTTTCTTT